Listed below are T cell receptor beta chains from one sample, sequenced in a study of T-cell reconstitution after alpha-beta-depleted transplantation in children. One entry per CDR3 protein results from TCRdb running MiXCR on the PCR reads. The table lists hundreds of thousands of distinct CDR3 sequences, about 16% of them singletons. The sequences come from PBMCs, mostly from graft donor cells, collected 360 days after TCRalphabeta/CD19-depleted stem cell transplant. The receptors stem from a boy younger than two who had a stem cell transplant for Wiskott-Aldrich syndrome, so the T cells may come from the graft donor. CDR3s include the opening cysteine and the closing phenylalanine or tryptophan. The D gene is left open where the match is weak. Clone size is shown for a subset of rows, as once, few, many or a class of expanded clone.

v_gene,abundance,j_gene,d_gene,CDR3nt,CDR3aa
TRBV15,few,TRBJ2-3,.,TGTGCCACCAGCAGAGAAAAGGTACGGACAGATACGCAGTATTTT,CATSREKVRTDTQYF
TRBV27,few,TRBJ2-3,.,TGTGCCAGCAGAGCCAGGAGCGGAATCCGTCCTAGCACAGATACGCAGTATTTT,CASRARSGIRPSTDTQYF
TRBV7-2,.,TRBJ1-5,.,TGTGCCAGCAGCTTATCGAGGGGCGGCAATCAGCCCCAGCATTTT,CASSLSRGGNQPQHF
TRBV7-2,few,TRBJ2-7,.,TGTGCCAGCAGCTCCGAACTTTGGCCCACGGGGGAGCAGTACTTC,CASSSELWPTGEQYF
TRBV5-1,many,TRBJ2-7,.,TGCGCCAGCAGCTCCCGAGGAGGGGGCCTCTCCTACGAGCAGTACTTC,CASSSRGGGLSYEQYF
TRBV2,few,TRBJ2-7,.,TGTGCCAGCATTAGATCGACTGGCGAGCAGTACTTC,CASIRSTGEQYF
TRBV11-2,.,TRBJ2-2,.,TGTGCCAGCAGCTTAGAGGCTAGCCGTCCGAACACCGGGGAGCTGTTTTTT,CASSLEASRPNTGELFF
TRBV4-1,.,TRBJ2-4,TRBD2,TGCGCCAGCAGACCGCCGGGACTAGGAAACATTCAGTACTTC,CASRPPGLGNIQYF
TRBV7-2,.,TRBJ2-3,TRBD1,TGTGCCAGCAGCCCGGGACAGCGCACAGATACGCAGTATTTT,CASSPGQRTDTQYF
TRBV5-1,few,TRBJ2-1,TRBD2,TGCGCCAGCAGCTTTTCCAGCGGGGGCGAGCAGTTCTTC,CASSFSSGGEQFF
TRBV24-1,many,TRBJ2-3,.,TGTGCCACCAGTGAACACGCAGGGCGCACAGATACGCAGTATTTT,CATSEHAGRTDTQYF
TRBV7-9,.,TRBJ1-4,TRBD1,TGTGCCAGCAGCCCCCGGACAGGCGTTAATGAAAAACTGTTTTTT,CASSPRTGVNEKLFF
TRBV30,.,TRBJ2-7,TRBD1,TGTGCCGGGGGACAGGGGGCTGGAGAGCAGTACTTC,CAGGQGAGEQYF
TRBV4-1,few,TRBJ2-7,.,TGCGCCAGCAGCCAAGAAGAACAGCGAGTTGAGCAGTACTTC,CASSQEEQRVEQYF
TRBV5-1,.,TRBJ2-7,.,TGCGCCAGCAGCTCCAGGGATCTGCGCGAGCAGTACTTC,CASSSRDLREQYF
TRBV5-1,.,TRBJ2-1,TRBD1,TGCGCCAGCAGCTCCGGGACAGCAAACAATGAGCAGTTCTTC,CASSSGTANNEQFF
TRBV2,.,TRBJ2-3,TRBD2,TGTACCTTCAGTCGCCGGACCAGACTAGCGGGGGACACAGATACGCAGTATTTT,CTFSRRTRLAGDTDTQYF
TRBV5-1,few,TRBJ2-4,.,TGCGCCAGCAGCTTGGCCGGAGTAGCCAAAAACATTCAGTACTTC,CASSLAGVAKNIQYF
TRBV20-1,.,TRBJ2-5,TRBD2,TGCAGTGCTAGACTAGCGGGGGGAGGAGAGACCCAGTACTTC,CSARLAGGGETQYF
TRBV24-1,few,TRBJ2-2,.,TGTGCCACCAGTGAGGCAGTGCGAACCGGGGAGCTGTTTTTT,CATSEAVRTGELFF
TRBV5-1,.,TRBJ2-1,TRBD2,TGCGCCAGCAGCTCGCCGACTAGCGGGATTTACAATGAGCAGTTCTTC,CASSSPTSGIYNEQFF
TRBV5-1,few,TRBJ2-2,.,TGCGCCAGCAGCATACCGGGACGGACGAACACCGGGGAGCTGTTTTTT,CASSIPGRTNTGELFF
TRBV19,once,TRBJ2-1,.,TGTGCCAGTAGTATACGGCGGGAAAGGCAGTTCTTC,CASSIRRERQFF
TRBV12-3/TRBV12-4,many,TRBJ2-3,.,TGTGCCAGCAGTCTCCAGGGTTTTTCTAGCACAGATACGCAGTATTTT,CASSLQGFSSTDTQYF
TRBV10-3,.,TRBJ2-7,TRBD1,TGTGCCATCAGTGAGAAGACAGGGGGCTCCTACGAGCAGTACTTC,CAISEKTGGSYEQYF
TRBV15,.,TRBJ1-5,.,TGTGCCACCAGCTATGTGGGAAATCAGCCCCAGCATTTT,CATSYVGNQPQHF
TRBV7-8,few,TRBJ2-1,TRBD2,TGTGCCAGCAGCTTCGGGACTAGCGGGGGGTCCTACAATGAGCAGTTCTTC,CASSFGTSGGSYNEQFF
TRBV5-1,many,TRBJ2-5,.,TGCGCCAGCAGCAGAGCAGGGGTCCAAGAGACCCAGTACTTC,CASSRAGVQETQYF
TRBV20-1,.,TRBJ2-7,TRBD1,TGCAGTGCTAGCGGGGACAGTGCCTACGAGCAGTACTTC,CSASGDSAYEQYF
TRBV27,few,TRBJ2-7,TRBD2,TGTGCCAGTACTCTAGCGGCGGGTTACGAGCAGTACTTC,CASTLAAGYEQYF
TRBV10-3,.,TRBJ2-5,.,TGTGCCATCGGGGCAGGGATAACGGAGACCCAGTACTTC,CAIGAGITETQYF